Presented here are 29 T cell receptor beta chains from one specimen sequenced in a study of T cell responses to AZD1222 COVID-19 vaccine. Measured with immunoSEQ multiplex PCR; TCRdb has only the in-frame clones, and not every one. The sample contains 100,000 to 150,000 clones, 87% of which appear only once. Material: peripheral blood, obtained on day 0 of AZD1222 vaccination. The source is an adult in good health.

Only a few counts were recorded for this clone. The genes are TRBV4-1 and TRBJ1-3; tentative D call: TRBD1 (6 bases). V shed 1 base and J shed 0 bases, with 16 bases lying between them. The CDR3 is made up of 18 amino acids. Germline CDR1 and CDR2: MGHRA and YSYEKL. This CDR3 reads CASSQGAQGLRSGNTIYF. CDR3 coding DNA: TGCGCCAGCAGCCAAGGGGCACAGGGCCTCCGCTCTGGAAACACCATATATTTT.

This clone was observed a handful of times. The genes are TRBV12-3 or TRBV12-4 and TRBJ1-2; TRBD1 might be the D (5 bases). CDR3 length: 12 amino acids. The V end was cut by 4 bases, the J end by 7 bases, with 10 bases between. CDR3 protein: CASSYTGSGYTF. The CDR3 nucleotides read TGTGCCAGCAGTTATACAGGTTCTGGCTACACCTTC.

The rearrangement links TRBV12-5 to TRBJ1-2; possible D gene TRBD1, 6 bases. CDR1 is LGHNT and CDR2 is FRNRAP in the germline V gene. Deletions cut 4 bases from V and 4 bases from J, with 10 bases between. This CDR3 has 13 amino acids. The CDR3 loop reads CASGSPTGYGYTF. The DNA of the CDR3 is TGTGCTAGTGGTTCCCCGACAGGCTATGGCTACACCTTC.

The chain is built from TRBV27 and TRBJ1-1; 8 bases are shared with TRBD1. Germline trimming cut 5 bases from V and 3 bases from J; bases unmatched to any gene: 14. Germline CDR1 reads MNHEY; CDR2 reads SMNVEV (reference sequence). This CDR3 is built from 17 residues. CDR3 coding DNA: TGTGCCAGCAGTACAACGCCCCGGACAGGGTACTACACTGAAGCTTTCTTT. Protein product: CASSTTPRTGYYTEAFF.

V gene TRBV6-6 combines with J gene TRBJ2-7; TRBD1 matches at 7 bases. V lost 2 bases, J lost 4 bases, and 8 bases stayed unmatched. Looked up from germline, CDR1 is MNHNY and CDR2 is SVGAGI (reference sequence). CDR3 size: 15 residues. CDR3: CASSYLGTEAYEQYF. CDR3 in DNA: TGTGCCAGCAGTTACCTCGGGACAGAAGCTTACGAGCAGTACTTC.

J is TRBJ2-1 and V is TRBV6-5; 8 positions match TRBD1. Germline assignment: CDR1 MNHEY and CDR2 SVGAGI. This CDR3 comprises 15 residues. V was clipped by 6 bases and J by 3 bases; unmatched bases: 7. The CDR3 here is CASRDDRGVYNEQFF. CDR3 bases: TGTGCCAGCAGAGACGACAGGGGAGTCTACAATGAGCAGTTCTTC.

V usage is TRBV7-9 and J usage is TRBJ1-1; no reliable D call. The CDR3 covers 12 residues. Deletions cut 5 bases from V and 6 bases from J, with 10 bases between. CDR1 is SEHNR, CDR2 FQNEAQ, per germline (reference sequence). CDR3 sequence (DNA): TGTGCCAGCAGCCGAGGGAGGCCTGAAGCTTTCTTT. It specifies CASSRGRPEAFF.

The rearrangement uses TRBV5-1 and TRBJ1-5, with D possibly being TRBD1 (5 bases). CDR3 size: 15 residues. V was pared by 4 bases and J by 1 base, with 12 bases between. The germline CDR1 and CDR2 sequences are SGHRS and YFSETQ. For the CDR3, the DNA is TGCGCCAGCAGCCCTCTGGCAGGGAGCAATCAGCCCCAGCATTTT. It translates to CASSPLAGSNQPQHF. The full variable domain, rest sourced from reference TRBV5-1 and TRBJ1-5, is KAGVTQTPRYLIKTRGQQVTLSCSPISGHRSVSWYQQTPGQGLQFLFEYFSETQRNKGNFPGRFSGRQFSNSRSEMNVSTLELGDSALYLCASSPLAGSNQPQHFGDGTRLSIL.

This chain joins TRBV2 and TRBJ2-6; the D is unclear. The length of the CDR3 is 16 residues. Germline CDR1 SNHLY, CDR2 FYNNEI. V was shortened by 3 bases and J by 0 bases, with 9 bases between the two germline ends. Here the CDR3 DNA reads TGTGCCAGCAGTGACGTTCAATACTCTGGGGCCAACGTCCTGACTTTC. Translating it yields CASSDVQYSGANVLTF.

V usage is TRBV20-1 and J usage is TRBJ2-5; 16 positions agree with TRBD2. The CDR3 sequence is 18 residues long. In germline, CDR1 is DFQATT, CDR2 SNEGSKA (reference sequence). V trimming: 3 bases; J trimming: 1 base; junction bases outside the gene matches: 8. The CDR3 reads CSASGGTSGGERQETQYF. The CDR3 nucleotides are TGCAGTGCTAGTGGAGGGACTAGCGGGGGGGAACGCCAAGAGACCCAGTACTTC.

V usage is TRBV2 and J usage is TRBJ1-2, with 10 bases lining up with TRBD1. Germline lookup yields CDR1 SNHLY and CDR2 FYNNEI. The CDR3 consists of 15 residues. The V and J ends lost 2 bases and 4 bases, in that order; junction bases with no gene match: 4. The CDR3 is CASSEMGQGFYGYTF. The CDR3 DNA sequence: TGTGCCAGCAGTGAAATGGGACAGGGGTTCTATGGCTACACCTTC.

V gene TRBV4-3 combines with J gene TRBJ2-7, with 7 bases that match TRBD1. This CDR3 has 16 amino acids. Germline trimming cut 4 bases from V and 0 bases from J; bases unmatched to any gene: 9. Germline V gives CDR1 LGHNA, CDR2 YSLEER. CDR3 protein: CASSRTRQGTSYEQYF. The DNA for the CDR3 is TGCGCCAGCAGCCGAACCAGACAGGGCACCTCCTACGAGCAGTACTTC.

The chain joins TRBV6-2 or TRBV6-3 to TRBJ1-2; D unclear. V lost 6 bases, J lost 2 bases, and 7 bases lay in between. Per the germline V gene, CDR1 is MNHEY and CDR2 is SVGEGT. The CDR3 length is 12 residues. The CDR3 region is CASSRANYGYTF. The CDR3 nucleotides are TGTGCCAGCAGCCGGGCGAACTATGGCTACACCTTC.

V and J are TRBV24-1 and TRBJ2-7, with 7 bases fitting TRBD2. CDR3 length: 16 residues. Trimming took 2 bases from V and 2 from J; bases not matched to a gene: 8. Germline CDR1 KGHDR, CDR2 SFDVKD. The CDR3: CATSDSWGGATYEQYF. The CDR3 DNA is TGTGCCACCAGTGATTCATGGGGAGGGGCGACCTACGAGCAGTACTTC.

CDR3 residues: CASSPSTSNQPQHF. CDR3 DNA: TGTGCCAGCAGCCCCTCAACGAGCAATCAGCCCCAGCATTTT. The V call is TRBV9, the J call TRBJ1-5; D is undetermined. V lost 4 bases, J lost 1 base, and 9 bases lay in between. Germline-derived CDR1 and CDR2 are SGDLS and YYNGEE. This CDR3 is 14 amino acids long.

This clone was observed a handful of times. This specimen includes other DNA sequences encoding the same CDR3. The V gene is TRBV7-9, the J gene TRBJ1-2; D gene ambiguous. The CDR3 is 13 residues long. Germline CDR1 SEHNR, CDR2 FQNEAQ (reference sequence). The V end was cut by 5 bases, the J end by 4 bases, with 11 bases between. The CDR3 sequence: CASSPRGSYGYTF. The DNA for the CDR3 is TGTGCCAGCAGCCCCCGCGGTAGCTATGGCTACACCTTC.

The chain recombines TRBV4-1 with TRBJ2-3; 7 positions agree with TRBD2. The V segment lost 1 base and the J segment 4 bases; nucleotides outside the gene matches: 14. Germline CDR1 is MGHRA and CDR2 is YSYEKL. This CDR3 has 18 residues. The CDR3 here is CASSQGPPRGGGADTQYF. The CDR3 DNA reads TGCGCCAGCAGCCAAGGTCCCCCTCGCGGGGGTGGCGCAGATACGCAGTATTTT.

This clone was seen a few times. The chain recombines TRBV30 with TRBJ2-3; D gene uncertain. The CDR3 loop spans 11 amino acids. The germline CDR1 and CDR2 sequences are GTSNPN and SVGIG (reference sequence). Trimming removed 5 bases at V and 4 bases at J, with 7 bases between. Written as DNA, the CDR3 is TGTGCCTGGGACCTTGCAGATACGCAGTATTTT. Translating gives CAWDLADTQYF.

The V and J genes are TRBV6-5 and TRBJ1-1, with D maybe TRBD1 (5 bases). The CDR3 runs to 15 residues. CDR1 is MNHEY and CDR2 is SVGAGI in the germline V gene. V was clipped by 1 base and J by 11 bases, with 20 bases between them. The CDR3 spells CASSYYSRDSYRAFF. The CDR3 nucleotides are TGTGCCAGCAGTTACTACAGCCGGGACTCCTATCGGGCTTTCTTT.

This clone has ten or more counts. The gene calls are TRBV7-9 and TRBJ2-3; D perhaps matches TRBD1 (5 bases). Germline CDR1 and CDR2: SEHNR and FQNEAQ (reference sequence). CDR3 length equals 13 residues. V lost 9 bases and J lost 0, with 10 bases in between. CDR3 protein: CASARESTDTQYF. Here the CDR3 DNA reads TGTGCCAGTGCCAGGGAAAGCACAGATACGCAGTATTTT.

V gene TRBV7-2 combines with J gene TRBJ2-3; D remains unclear. This CDR3 has 15 residues. V lost 1 base to trimming and J lost 1 base, with 9 bases between them. From germline, CDR1 is SGHTA and CDR2 FQGNSA. The DNA for the CDR3 is TGTGCCAGCAGCTTAGAATGGAGCCGCACAGATACGCAGTATTTT. Protein: CASSLEWSRTDTQYF.

The chain joins TRBV6-5 to TRBJ1-4; 7 nucleotides align to TRBD1. In germline, CDR1 is MNHEY, CDR2 SVGAGI. CDR3 size: 15 residues. Trimming at V came to 7 bases and at J to 3 bases, leaving 8 bases not matched to a gene. The CDR3 DNA is TGTGCCAGCAAACCGGACAGGACCCCTAATGAAAAACTGTTTTTT. It encodes CASKPDRTPNEKLFF.

CDR3 nucleotide sequence: TGTGCCAGCAGGGGACAGGGCCTATCGTACTATAATTCACCCCTCCACTTT. Protein product: CASRGQGLSYYNSPLHF. V is TRBV5-5 and J is TRBJ1-6, with TRBD1 matching 9 bases. CDR1 and CDR2 (germline): SGHKS, YYEKEE (reference sequence). V lost 5 bases, J lost 3 bases, and 9 bases stayed unmatched. CDR3 size: 17 residues.

The V call is TRBV5-1, the J call TRBJ2-7, with TRBD2 matching over 10 bases. J was trimmed by 2 bases and V by 3 bases; bases with no gene match: 5. CDR3 length: 15 amino acids. Germline V gene sequence: CDR1 SGHRS, CDR2 YFSETQ. The CDR3 DNA reads TGCGCCAGCAGCTCGGGAGCGGGGGGGACCTACGAGCAGTACTTC. Its protein product is CASSSGAGGTYEQYF.

This chain joins TRBV6-5 and TRBJ1-5; perhaps TRBD1 as D (6 bases). CDR1 is MNHEY, CDR2 SVGAGI, per germline. This CDR3 is 15 amino acids long. With 5 bases removed from V and 5 bases from J, the gap between germline ends came to 16 bases. This CDR3 reads CASSISRDTYQPQHF. CDR3 DNA: TGTGCCAGCAGTATATCACGGGACACCTATCAGCCCCAGCATTTT.

The rearrangement links TRBV15 to TRBJ2-2; D gene uncertain. The CDR3 sequence is 13 residues long. CDR1 LNHNV and CDR2 YYDKDF come from the germline V gene (reference sequence). V was trimmed by 0 bases and J by 6 bases, leaving 5 bases between them. CDR3 sequence (DNA): TGTGCCACCAGCAGAGATAAATCCGGGGAGCTGTTTTTT. It codes for CATSRDKSGELFF.

This chain joins TRBV24-1 and TRBJ2-3; D possibly corresponds to TRBD2 (5 bases). The V gene's germline CDR1 is KGHDR and CDR2 SFDVKD. V lost 6 bases and J lost 3, with 9 bases in between. The length of the CDR3 is 13 residues. Here the CDR3 DNA reads TGTGCCACCAGTTACCCGGGGACAGATACGCAGTATTTT. Encoded protein: CATSYPGTDTQYF.

The chain links TRBV2 to TRBJ2-1; tentative D call: TRBD1 (6 bases). Trimming took 9 bases from V and 8 from J, leaving 20 bases between them. Per germline, CDR1 SNHLY and CDR2 FYNNEI. This CDR3 contains 14 residues. CDR3 protein: CASNQGGRGDEQFF. The CDR3 nucleotides are TGTGCCAGTAACCAAGGGGGACGAGGCGATGAGCAGTTCTTC.

The chain has TRBV5-6 and TRBJ1-5, with D hard to call. This CDR3 has 13 residues. V was shortened by 0 bases and J by 4 bases, with 5 bases between the two germline ends. Germline V gene data show CDR1 as SGHDT and CDR2 as YYEEEE. The CDR3 nucleotides are TGTGCCAGCAGCTTGGCCGGGAATCAGCCCCAGCATTTT. Amino acids: CASSLAGNQPQHF.